This T cell receptor beta chain is from a study of T cell responses to AZD1222 COVID-19 vaccine. This CDR3 contains 14 residues. Germline CDR1 and CDR2: DFQATT and SNEGSKA (reference sequence). J was trimmed by 4 bases and V by 3 bases; bases with no gene match: 7. This clone was seen once. The method was immunoSEQ multiplex PCR; TCRdb's version includes in-frame clones alone and lacks a portion of them. This sample has about 110,000 clones, with roughly 90% found just once. The TCR originated in an adult in good health. The V call is TRBV20-1, the J call TRBJ2-3, with 7 bases fitting TRBD1. Sequenced material: peripheral blood, taken on day 0 of AZD1222 vaccination. The CDR3 loop is CSASKGARADTQYF. DNA for the CDR3: TGCAGTGCTAGTAAGGGGGCCAGGGCAGATACGCAGTATTTT.